This T cell receptor beta chain is from a study of CD8 T cells in ankylosing spondylitis (dated by TCRdb to the late 2010s). Broadly, across the study: To find TCR variants linked to disease, the study profiled T cell receptor beta repertoires in ankylosing spondylitis patients and healthy donors. The full study cohort was made up of about 24 ankylosing spondylitis patients and 108 healthy donors. Peripheral blood was sampled, and synovial fluid was additionally collected from ankylosing spondylitis patients.

Beyond this particular receptor, the publication reports: In peripheral blood, the disease-linked clones were found at relatively low frequencies and had a CD8+ phenotype. Some motif variants had previously been reported in the synovial fluid and blood of reactive arthritis patients, which suggests shared mechanisms of disease initiation. A TCR beta motif of fewer than 10 highly homologous amino acid variants appeared characteristic of blood from ankylosing spondylitis patients. The disease-linked clones were reported to be significantly enriched in matched synovial fluid samples from ankylosing spondylitis patients.

The sequencing machine was an Illumina HiSeq 2500. TCR beta libraries were prepared by quantitative 5'-RACE with molecular barcodes. The study's own analysis went as follows. To identify disease-linked TCR variants, a new computational method was used, one built on a probabilistic model of VDJ rearrangement. TCRdb reprocessed the public reads (quality trimming at Q25 with fastp, clone calling with MiXCR) and kept in-frame beta chains. Each CDR3 protein appears once, grouped with its most common genes and DNA. TCRdb, rather than the study authors, made the V and J calls. Present in this sample are almost 250,000 distinct CDR3 sequences, approximately 30% of which were seen just once. Clones ranked in the top ten supply roughly 4% of the sample. This clonotype has a count of ten or more. The clone's antigen remains unknown. Per-base quality was not reported, and no clone a single base away is much larger than it.

V is cut by 4 bases and J by 1 base, and the space between the germline ends is 17 bases. CDR1 and CDR2, looked up from the germline V gene, are SQVTM and ANQGSEA. Its CDR3 holds 15 amino acids, cysteine through phenylalanine. This entry keeps only the CDR3 DNA: 45 bases, framed from base 1. This receptor chain uses TRBV29-1 and TRBJ2-7; a weak D assignment points to TRBD1 (5 bases agree). The sequenced sample consisted of blood, either unsorted or a sorted T cell fraction (not recorded which). The clonotype comes from a male donor with ankylosing spondylitis or in good health (not recorded which). The nucleotide sequence reads as follows: TGCAGCGTTGCCCAGGGAAAGGTACGGTCCTACGAGCAGTACTTC. This codes for CSVAQGKVRSYEQYF.